The 9 T cell receptor beta chains presented below share a single source sample, sequenced in a study of blood T cells in healthy people across ages. The second PCR ran about 6 to 11 cycles with a sample-barcoded 5' primer and J-beta primers. TCRdb reprocessed the 5' RACE reads via MiXCR and lists one record per CDR3 protein. The sample holds 600,000 to 800,000 distinct CDR3 sequences, 45% to 60% seen once. The sequenced material came from blood. The receptors originated from an elderly woman in good health.

The chain recombines TRBV7-9 with TRBJ2-7; 9 bases match TRBD2. The CDR3 runs to 14 residues. The V and J ends lost 4 bases and 7 bases, in that order; junction bases with no gene match: 8. Germline CDR1 SEHNR, CDR2 FQNEAQ (reference sequence). The CDR3 region is CASSSFSGSDEQYF. The DNA of the CDR3 is TGTGCCAGCAGCTCCTTTAGCGGGAGCGATGAGCAGTACTTC.

This clonotype was found many times. This chain joins TRBV5-6 and TRBJ1-2, with D possibly being TRBD1 (6 bases). The CDR3 has 13 residues. Germline V lookup: CDR1 SGHDT, CDR2 YYEEEE. Trimming shortened V by 3 bases and J by 2 bases, and 8 bases separated the two germline ends. Written as DNA, the CDR3 is TGTGCCAGCAGCTCCGGACAGAACTATGGCTACACCTTC. Encoded protein: CASSSGQNYGYTF.

This clonotype was observed at least ten times. J is TRBJ2-7 and V is TRBV27; D remains ambiguous. Between the trimmed V and J ends, which lost 0 bases and 3 bases, there was a span of 6 bases. CDR1 is MNHEY, CDR2 SMNVEV, per germline (reference sequence). CDR3 length: 13 residues. CDR3 region: CASSLSGFYEQYF. In DNA form, the CDR3 reads TGTGCCAGCAGTTTATCCGGCTTCTACGAGCAGTACTTC.

V gene TRBV30 combines with J gene TRBJ2-1; possible D gene TRBD2, 5 bases. V was trimmed by 3 bases and J by 6 bases, leaving 12 bases between them. Germline values: CDR1 GTSNPN, CDR2 SVGIG (reference sequence). The CDR3 totals 13 residues. The CDR3 bases are TGTGCCTGGAGCCCAGGAGGATCCAATGAGCAGTTCTTC. This translates into CAWSPGGSNEQFF.

The CDR3 spells CAIRPGGQLNEKLFF. The CDR3 DNA is TGTGCCATCAGACCTGGGGGACAGCTTAATGAAAAACTGTTTTTT. The genes are TRBV10-3 and TRBJ1-4, with 7 nucleotides matching TRBD1. CDR1 is ENHRY and CDR2 is SYGVKD in the germline V gene. The ends lost 6 bases at V and 4 bases at J; junction bases unmatched: 8. The CDR3 totals 15 residues.

In its sample, this clonotype was seen many times. The chain uses TRBV28 and TRBJ2-5; D is unclear. The CDR3 contains 15 residues. V was cut by 5 bases and J by 5 bases, with 18 bases left in between. CDR1 and CDR2 (germline): MDHEN, SYDVKM. CDR3 sequence: CASSPVGARGETQYF. The CDR3 nucleotides read TGTGCCAGCAGTCCGGTCGGCGCACGCGGTGAGACCCAGTACTTC.

The CDR3 loop reads CASSYSAGGLSDTQYF. The CDR3 nucleotides are TGTGCCAGCAGTTACTCAGCGGGGGGGCTCTCAGATACGCAGTATTTT. The V call is TRBV6-5, the J call TRBJ2-3, with 10 bases identical to TRBD2. J was trimmed by 4 bases and V by 0 bases; bases with no gene match: 4. CDR1 is MNHEY, CDR2 SVGAGI, per germline. The length of the CDR3 is 16 residues.

V and J are TRBV10-3 and TRBJ1-2; 8 bases agree with TRBD1. CDR1 ENHRY and CDR2 SYGVKD come from the germline V gene. The CDR3 is made up of 16 amino acids. Unmatched junction bases numbered 14, after V lost 5 bases and J lost 6 bases. The CDR3 loop is CAISIGTGEGNHGYTF. CDR3 nucleotides: TGTGCCATCAGTATAGGGACAGGAGAAGGTAATCATGGCTACACCTTC.

This clonotype was counted ten times or more. The chain couples TRBV29-1 to TRBJ1-1; 7 bases map to TRBD1. The V gene end was trimmed by 7 bases and the J gene end by 5 bases; junction bases not matched to a gene: 7. Germline V CDR1 and CDR2: SQVTM, ANQGSEA. There are 12 residues in the CDR3. The CDR3 DNA is TGCAGCGGAAATTCAGGGGGGACTGAAGCTTTCTTT. Residues: CSGNSGGTEAFF.